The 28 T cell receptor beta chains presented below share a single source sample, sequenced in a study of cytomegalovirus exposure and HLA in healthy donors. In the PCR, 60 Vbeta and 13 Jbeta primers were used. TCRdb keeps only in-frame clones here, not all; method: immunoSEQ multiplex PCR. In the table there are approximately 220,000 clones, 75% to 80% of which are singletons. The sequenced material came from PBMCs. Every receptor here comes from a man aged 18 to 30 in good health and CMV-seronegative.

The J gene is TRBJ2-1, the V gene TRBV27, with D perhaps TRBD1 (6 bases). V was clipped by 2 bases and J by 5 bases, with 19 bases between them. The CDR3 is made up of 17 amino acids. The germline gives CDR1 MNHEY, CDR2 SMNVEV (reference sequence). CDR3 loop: CASSLLSTGFGNNEQFF. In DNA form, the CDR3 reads TGTGCCAGCAGTTTACTTTCCACAGGGTTTGGGAACAATGAGCAGTTCTTC.

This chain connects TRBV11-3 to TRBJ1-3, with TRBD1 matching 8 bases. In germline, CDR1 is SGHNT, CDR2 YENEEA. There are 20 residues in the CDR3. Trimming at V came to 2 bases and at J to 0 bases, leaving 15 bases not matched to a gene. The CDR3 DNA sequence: TGTGCCAGCAGCTTAACACCCGGGACAGGCTTCAGATTCTCTGGAAACACCATATATTTT. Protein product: CASSLTPGTGFRFSGNTIYF.

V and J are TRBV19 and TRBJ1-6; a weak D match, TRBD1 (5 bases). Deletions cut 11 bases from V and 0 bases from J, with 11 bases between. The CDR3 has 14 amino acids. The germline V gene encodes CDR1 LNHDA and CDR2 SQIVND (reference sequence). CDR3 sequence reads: CASRVNSYNSPLHF. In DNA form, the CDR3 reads TGTGCCTCCAGGGTAAACTCCTATAATTCACCCCTCCACTTT.

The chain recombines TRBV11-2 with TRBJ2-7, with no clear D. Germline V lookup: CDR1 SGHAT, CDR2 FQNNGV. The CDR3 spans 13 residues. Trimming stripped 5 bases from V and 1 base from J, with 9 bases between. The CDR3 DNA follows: TGTGCCAGCAGCCTTACAAATTCCTACGAGCAGTACTTC. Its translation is CASSLTNSYEQYF.

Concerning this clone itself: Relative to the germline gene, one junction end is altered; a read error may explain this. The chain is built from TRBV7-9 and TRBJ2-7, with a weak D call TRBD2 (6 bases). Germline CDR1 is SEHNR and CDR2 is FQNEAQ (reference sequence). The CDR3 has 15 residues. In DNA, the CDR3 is TGTTCCAGCAGCCCCCCCCAGCGGCGGGGTTACGAGCAGTACTTC. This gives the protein CSSSPPQRRGYEQYF.

This CDR3 reads CASSPHGTSGNTQYF. CDR3 DNA: TGTGCCAGCAGCCCGCACGGGACTAGCGGAAATACGCAGTATTTT. This chain connects TRBV7-3 to TRBJ2-3; 11 bases match TRBD2. The ends lost 5 bases at V and 7 bases at J; junction bases unmatched: 8. The CDR3 loop spans 15 amino acids. The V gene's germline CDR1 is SGHTA and CDR2 FQGTGA.

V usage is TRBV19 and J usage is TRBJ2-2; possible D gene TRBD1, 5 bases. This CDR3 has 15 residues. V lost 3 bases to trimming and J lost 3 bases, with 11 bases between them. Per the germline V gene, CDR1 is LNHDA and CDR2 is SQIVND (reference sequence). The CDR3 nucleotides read TGTGCCAGTAGTATCGTAGGGGTGGACACCGGGGAGCTGTTTTTT. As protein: CASSIVGVDTGELFF.

The CDR3 region is CASNVAGTGVGEQFF. The CDR3 DNA follows: TGTGCCAGTAATGTCGCGGGGACAGGGGTTGGTGAGCAGTTCTTC. V and J are TRBV19 and TRBJ2-1; 10 bases line up with TRBD1. Per the germline V gene, CDR1 is LNHDA and CDR2 is SQIVND (reference sequence). J was trimmed by 9 bases and V by 7 bases; bases with no gene match: 12. The CDR3 covers 15 residues.

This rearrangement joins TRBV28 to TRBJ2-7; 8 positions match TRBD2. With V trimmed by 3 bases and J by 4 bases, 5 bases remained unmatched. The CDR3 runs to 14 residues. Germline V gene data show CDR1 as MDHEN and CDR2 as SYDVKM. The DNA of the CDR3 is TGTGCCAGCAGTTTGGATACTAGCGGATACGAGCAGTACTTC. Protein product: CASSLDTSGYEQYF. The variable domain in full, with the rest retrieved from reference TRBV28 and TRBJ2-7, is DVKVTQSSRYLVKRTGEKVFLECVQDMDHENMFWYRQDPGLGLRLIYFSYDVKMKEKGDIPEGYSVSREKKERFSLILESASTNQTSMYLCASSLDTSGYEQYFGPGTRLTVT.

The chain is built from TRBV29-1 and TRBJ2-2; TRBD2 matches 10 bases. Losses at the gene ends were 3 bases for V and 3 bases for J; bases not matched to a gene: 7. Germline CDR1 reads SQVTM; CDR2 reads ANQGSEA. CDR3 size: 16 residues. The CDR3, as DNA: TGCAGCGTTGATTCTAGCGGGAGTAAGGACACCGGGGAGCTGTTTTTT. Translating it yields CSVDSSGSKDTGELFF.

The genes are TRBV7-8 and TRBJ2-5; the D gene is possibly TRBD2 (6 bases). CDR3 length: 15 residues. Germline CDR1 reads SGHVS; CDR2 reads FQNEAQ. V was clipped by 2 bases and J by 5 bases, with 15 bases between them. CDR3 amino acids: CASSLFSGGRETQYF. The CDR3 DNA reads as TGTGCCAGCAGCTTATTCAGTGGAGGGCGGGAGACCCAGTACTTC.

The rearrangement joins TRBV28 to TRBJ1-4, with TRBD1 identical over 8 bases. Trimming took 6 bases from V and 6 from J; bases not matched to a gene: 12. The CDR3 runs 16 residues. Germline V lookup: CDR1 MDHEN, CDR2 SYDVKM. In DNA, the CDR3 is TGTGCCAGCAGCTCGTTCGGACAGGGAGATCATGAAAAACTGTTTTTT. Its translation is CASSSFGQGDHEKLFF.

The CDR3 DNA reads TGTGCCAGCAGCCGAGCCCCAAGTACCGGCAATCAGCCCCAGCATTTT. This sequence encodes CASSRAPSTGNQPQHF. The chain joins TRBV7-3 to TRBJ1-5; D is ambiguous. Trimming took 5 bases from V and 2 from J, leaving 16 bases between them. The CDR3 totals 16 residues. The germline V gene encodes CDR1 SGHTA and CDR2 FQGTGA.

The CDR3 bases are TGTGCCAGCAGCTTAGCAGATAGACTAGCGAGTAGCACAGATACGCAGTATTTT. It translates to CASSLADRLASSTDTQYF. The J gene is TRBJ2-3, the V gene TRBV11-3, with TRBD2 matching over 8 bases. Germline lookup yields CDR1 SGHNT and CDR2 YENEEA. V lost 1 base and J lost 0; bases outside the gene matches: 9. The CDR3 is made up of 18 amino acids.

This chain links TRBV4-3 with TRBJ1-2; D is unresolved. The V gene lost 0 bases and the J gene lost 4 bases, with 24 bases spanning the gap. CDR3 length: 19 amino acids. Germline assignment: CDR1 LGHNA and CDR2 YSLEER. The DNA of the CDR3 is TGCGCCAGCAGCCAAGATAGGCCTCTCCGACTGAGTAGAATCTATGGCTACACCTTC. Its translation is CASSQDRPLRLSRIYGYTF.

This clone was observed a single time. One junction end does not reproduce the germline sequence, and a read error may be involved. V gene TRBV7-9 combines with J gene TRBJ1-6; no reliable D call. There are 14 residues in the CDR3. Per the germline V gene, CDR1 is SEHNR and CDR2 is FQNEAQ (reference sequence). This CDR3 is CSSSLAGYNSPLHF. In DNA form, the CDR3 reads TGTTCCAGCAGCTTGGCTGGCTATAATTCACCCCTCCACTTT.

The CDR3 DNA is TGTGCCAGCGCCCAGGGGGCGAACACTGAAGCTTTCTTT. Protein: CASAQGANTEAFF. This chain links TRBV18 with TRBJ1-1; 8 bases fit TRBD1. CDR1 KGHSH and CDR2 LQKENI come from the germline V gene. V lost 8 bases and J lost 1; bases outside the gene matches: 3. The CDR3 runs 13 residues. Complete variable domain (other parts from reference TRBV18 and TRBJ1-1): NAGVMQNPRHLVRRRGQEARLRCSPMKGHSHVYWYRQLPEEGLKFMVYLQKENIIDESGMPKERFSAEFPKEGPSILRIQQVVRGDSAAYFCASAQGANTEAFFGQGTRLTVV.

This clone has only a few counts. In DNA form, the CDR3 reads TGCGCCAGCAGCGGGGGACAGGTTAACACTGAAGCTTTCTTT. This encodes CASSGGQVNTEAFF. V gene TRBV5-1 combines with J gene TRBJ1-1, with 8 bases identical to TRBD1. The V gene end was trimmed by 4 bases and the J gene end by 2 bases; junction bases not matched to a gene: 4. The CDR3 has 14 amino acids. In germline, CDR1 is SGHRS, CDR2 YFSETQ.

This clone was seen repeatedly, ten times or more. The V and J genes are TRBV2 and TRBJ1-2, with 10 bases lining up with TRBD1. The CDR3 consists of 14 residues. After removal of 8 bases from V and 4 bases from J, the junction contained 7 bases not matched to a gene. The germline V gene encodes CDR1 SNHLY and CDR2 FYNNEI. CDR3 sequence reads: CASVRTGGPYGYTF. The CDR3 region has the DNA TGTGCCAGCGTTAGGACAGGGGGTCCCTATGGCTACACCTTC.

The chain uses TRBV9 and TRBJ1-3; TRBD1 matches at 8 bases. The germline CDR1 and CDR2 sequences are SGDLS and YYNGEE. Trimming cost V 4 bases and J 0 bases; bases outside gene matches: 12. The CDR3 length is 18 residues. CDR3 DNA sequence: TGTGCCAGCAGCAGCCAAATGTCGACAGGGGCCTCTGGAAACACCATATATTTT. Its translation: CASSSQMSTGASGNTIYF. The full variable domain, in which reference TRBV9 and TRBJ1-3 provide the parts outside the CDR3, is DSGVTQTPKHLITATGQRVTLRCSPRSGDLSVYWYQQSLDQGLQFLIQYYNGEERAKGNILERFSAQQFPDLHSELNLSSLELGDSALYFCASSSQMSTGASGNTIYFGEGSWLTVV.

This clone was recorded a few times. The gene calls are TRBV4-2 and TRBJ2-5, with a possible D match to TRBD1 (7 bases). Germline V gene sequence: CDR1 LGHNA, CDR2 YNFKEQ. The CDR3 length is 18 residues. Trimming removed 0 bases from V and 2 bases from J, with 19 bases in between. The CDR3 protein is CASSQDPLGRGVQETQYF. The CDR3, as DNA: TGTGCCAGCAGCCAAGATCCCCTTGGCAGGGGGGTGCAAGAGACCCAGTACTTC.

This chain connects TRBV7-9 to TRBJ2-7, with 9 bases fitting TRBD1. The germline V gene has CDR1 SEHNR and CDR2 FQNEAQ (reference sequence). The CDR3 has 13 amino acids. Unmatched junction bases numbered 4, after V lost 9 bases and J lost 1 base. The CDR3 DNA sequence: TGTGCCAGTTCCGGGACAGGGTCCTACGAGCAGTACTTC. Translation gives CASSGTGSYEQYF.

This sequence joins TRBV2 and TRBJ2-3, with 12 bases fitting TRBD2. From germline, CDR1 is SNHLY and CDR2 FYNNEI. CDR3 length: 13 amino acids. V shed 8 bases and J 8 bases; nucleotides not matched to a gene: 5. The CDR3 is CASEGLAGRTQYF. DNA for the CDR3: TGTGCCAGCGAGGGACTAGCGGGCCGTACGCAGTATTTT.

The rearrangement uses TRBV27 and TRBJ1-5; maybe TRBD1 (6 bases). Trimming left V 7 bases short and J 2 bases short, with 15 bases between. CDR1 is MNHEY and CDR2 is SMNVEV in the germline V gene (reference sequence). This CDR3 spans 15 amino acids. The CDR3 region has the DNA TGTGCCAGCAAGTACAGGGTTGGAGGCAATCAGCCCCAGCATTTT. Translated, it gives CASKYRVGGNQPQHF.

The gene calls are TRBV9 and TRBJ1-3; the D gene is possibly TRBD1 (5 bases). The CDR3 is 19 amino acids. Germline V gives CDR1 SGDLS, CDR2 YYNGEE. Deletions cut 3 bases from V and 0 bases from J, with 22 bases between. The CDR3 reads CASSGPILQGLLSGNTIYF. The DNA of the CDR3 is TGTGCCAGCAGCGGACCGATACTTCAGGGTCTCCTCTCTGGAAACACCATATATTTT.

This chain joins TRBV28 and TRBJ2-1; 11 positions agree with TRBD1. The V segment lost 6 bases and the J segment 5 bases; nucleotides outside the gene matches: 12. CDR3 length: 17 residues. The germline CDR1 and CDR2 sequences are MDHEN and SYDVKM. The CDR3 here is CASSPDRGPRADNEQFF. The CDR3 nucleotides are TGTGCCAGCAGCCCGGACAGGGGGCCTAGAGCCGACAATGAGCAGTTCTTC.

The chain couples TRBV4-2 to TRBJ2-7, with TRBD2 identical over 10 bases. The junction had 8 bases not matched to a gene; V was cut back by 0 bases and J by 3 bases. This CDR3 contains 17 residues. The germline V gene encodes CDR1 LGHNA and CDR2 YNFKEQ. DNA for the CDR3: TGTGCCAGCAGCCAAGACGCTAGCGGGAGCTTTTTCTACGAGCAGTACTTC. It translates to CASSQDASGSFFYEQYF.

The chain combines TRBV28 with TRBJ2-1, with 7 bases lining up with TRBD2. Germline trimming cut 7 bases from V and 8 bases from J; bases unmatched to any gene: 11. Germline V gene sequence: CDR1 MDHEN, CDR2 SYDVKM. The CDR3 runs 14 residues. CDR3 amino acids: CASIHAGEGDEQFF. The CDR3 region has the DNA TGTGCCAGCATTCACGCGGGAGAGGGCGATGAGCAGTTCTTC.